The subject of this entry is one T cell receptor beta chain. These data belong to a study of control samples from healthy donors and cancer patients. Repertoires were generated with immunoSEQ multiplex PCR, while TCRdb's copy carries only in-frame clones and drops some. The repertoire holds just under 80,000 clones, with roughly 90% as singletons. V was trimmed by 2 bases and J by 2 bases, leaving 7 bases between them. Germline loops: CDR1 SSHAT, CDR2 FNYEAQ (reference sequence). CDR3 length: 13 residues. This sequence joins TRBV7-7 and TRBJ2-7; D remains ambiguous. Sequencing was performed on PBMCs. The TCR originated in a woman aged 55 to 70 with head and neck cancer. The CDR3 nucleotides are TGTGCCAGCAGCTTAAGCACAGCCTACGAGCAGTACTTC. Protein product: CASSLSTAYEQYF. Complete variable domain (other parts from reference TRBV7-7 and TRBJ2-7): GAGVSQSPRYKVTKRGQDVTLRCDPISSHATLYWYQQALGQGPEFLTYFNYEAQPDKSGLPSDRFSAERPEGSISTLTIQRTEQRDSAMYRCASSLSTAYEQYFGPGTRLTVT.